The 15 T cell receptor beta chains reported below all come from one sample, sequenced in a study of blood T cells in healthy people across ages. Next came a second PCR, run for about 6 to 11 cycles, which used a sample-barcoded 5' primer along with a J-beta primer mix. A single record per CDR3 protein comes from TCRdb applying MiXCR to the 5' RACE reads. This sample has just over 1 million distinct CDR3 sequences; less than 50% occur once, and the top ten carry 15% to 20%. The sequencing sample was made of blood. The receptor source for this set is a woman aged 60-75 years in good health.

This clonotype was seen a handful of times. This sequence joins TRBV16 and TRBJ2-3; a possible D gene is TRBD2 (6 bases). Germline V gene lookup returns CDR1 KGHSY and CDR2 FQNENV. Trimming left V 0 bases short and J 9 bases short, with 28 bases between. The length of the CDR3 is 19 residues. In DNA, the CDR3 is TGTGCCAGCAGCCAATCAACGGCCGCGGGGCTTACACGCCTGGGGACGCAGTATTTT. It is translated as CASSQSTAAGLTRLGTQYF.

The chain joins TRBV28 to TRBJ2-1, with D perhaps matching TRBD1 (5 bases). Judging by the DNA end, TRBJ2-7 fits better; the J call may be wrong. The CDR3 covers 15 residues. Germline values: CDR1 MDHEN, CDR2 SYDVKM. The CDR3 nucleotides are TGTGCCAGCAGTTTATTTGGCAGGGTGTACAATGAGCAGTACTTC. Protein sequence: CASSLFGRVYNEQYF.

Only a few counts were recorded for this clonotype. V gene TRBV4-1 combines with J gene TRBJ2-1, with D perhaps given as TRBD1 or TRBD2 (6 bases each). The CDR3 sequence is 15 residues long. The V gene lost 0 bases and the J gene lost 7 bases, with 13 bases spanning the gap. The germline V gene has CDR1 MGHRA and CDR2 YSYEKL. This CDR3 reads CASSQEGVGGNEQFF. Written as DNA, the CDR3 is TGCGCCAGCAGCCAAGAAGGGGTAGGGGGGAATGAGCAGTTCTTC.

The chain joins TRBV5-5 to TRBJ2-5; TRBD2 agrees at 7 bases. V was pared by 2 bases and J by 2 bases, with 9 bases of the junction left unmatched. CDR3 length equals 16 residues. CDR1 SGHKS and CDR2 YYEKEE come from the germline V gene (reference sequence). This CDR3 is CASSFEASGMQETQYF. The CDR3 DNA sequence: TGTGCCAGCAGCTTCGAGGCTAGCGGAATGCAAGAGACCCAGTACTTC.

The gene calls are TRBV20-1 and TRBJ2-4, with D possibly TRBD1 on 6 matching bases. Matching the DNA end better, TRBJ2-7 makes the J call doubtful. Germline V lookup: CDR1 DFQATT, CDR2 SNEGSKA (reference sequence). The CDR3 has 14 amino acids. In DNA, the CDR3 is TGCAGTGCTAGGGAACAGGGATGGCCCTACGAGCAGTACTTC. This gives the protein CSAREQGWPYEQYF.

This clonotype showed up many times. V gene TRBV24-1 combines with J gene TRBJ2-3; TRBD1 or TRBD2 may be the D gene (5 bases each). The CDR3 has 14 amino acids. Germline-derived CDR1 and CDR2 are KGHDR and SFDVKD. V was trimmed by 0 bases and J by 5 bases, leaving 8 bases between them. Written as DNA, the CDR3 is TGTGCCACCAGTGATTTGGGGGACGGAGATACGCAGTATTTT. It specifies CATSDLGDGDTQYF.

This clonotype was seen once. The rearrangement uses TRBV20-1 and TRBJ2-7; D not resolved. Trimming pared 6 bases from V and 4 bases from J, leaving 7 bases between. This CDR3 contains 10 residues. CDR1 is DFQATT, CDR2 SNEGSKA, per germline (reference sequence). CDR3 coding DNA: TGCAGTGCCCCAGGTTACGAGCAGTACTTC. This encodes CSAPGYEQYF.

CDR3 nucleotide sequence: TGCGCCAGCAGCTTATCCCGGGGGCAAGAAGCTTTCTTT. The encoded protein is CASSLSRGQEAFF. V is TRBV5-1 and J is TRBJ1-1; TRBD1 might be the D (6 bases). CDR3 length equals 13 residues. V was trimmed by 2 bases and J by 8 bases, leaving 13 bases between them. Germline V gene lookup returns CDR1 SGHRS and CDR2 YFSETQ.

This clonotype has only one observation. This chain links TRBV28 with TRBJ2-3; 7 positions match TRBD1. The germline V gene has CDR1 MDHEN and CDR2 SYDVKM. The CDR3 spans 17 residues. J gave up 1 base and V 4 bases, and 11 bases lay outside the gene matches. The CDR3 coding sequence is TGTGCCAGCAGTTCCCCACTTTTTGGACAGGGCACAGATACGCAGTATTTT. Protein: CASSSPLFGQGTDTQYF.

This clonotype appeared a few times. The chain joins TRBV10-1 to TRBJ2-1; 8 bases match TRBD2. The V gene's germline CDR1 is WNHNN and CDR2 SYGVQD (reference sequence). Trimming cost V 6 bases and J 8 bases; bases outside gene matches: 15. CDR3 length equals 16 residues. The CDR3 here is CASSPRVGSGSDEQFF. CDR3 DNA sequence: TGCGCCAGCAGCCCGCGGGTTGGCAGCGGGAGCGATGAGCAGTTCTTC.

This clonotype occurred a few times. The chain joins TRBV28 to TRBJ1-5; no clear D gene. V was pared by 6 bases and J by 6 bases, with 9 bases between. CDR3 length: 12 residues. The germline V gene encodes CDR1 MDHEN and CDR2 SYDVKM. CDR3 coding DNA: TGTGCCAGCAGCGTCGCAGGTCAGCCCCAGCATTTT. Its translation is CASSVAGQPQHF.

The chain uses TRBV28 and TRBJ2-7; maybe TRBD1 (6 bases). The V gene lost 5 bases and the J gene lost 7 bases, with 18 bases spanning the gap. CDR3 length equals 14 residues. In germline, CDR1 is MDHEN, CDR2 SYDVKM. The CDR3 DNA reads TGTGCCAGCAGTCGCCGGGACAATCGTGGGGAGCAGTACTTC. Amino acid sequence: CASSRRDNRGEQYF.

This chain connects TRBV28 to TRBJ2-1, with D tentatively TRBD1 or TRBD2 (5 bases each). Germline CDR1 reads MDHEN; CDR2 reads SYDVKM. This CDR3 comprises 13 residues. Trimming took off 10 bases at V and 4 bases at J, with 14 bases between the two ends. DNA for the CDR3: TGTGCCACCGAGGGGCAGGCGTACAATGAGCAGTTCTTC. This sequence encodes CATEGQAYNEQFF.

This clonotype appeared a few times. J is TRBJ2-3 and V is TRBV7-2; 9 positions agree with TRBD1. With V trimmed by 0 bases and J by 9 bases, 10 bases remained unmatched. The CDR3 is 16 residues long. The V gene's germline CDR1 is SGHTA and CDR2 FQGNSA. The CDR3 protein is CASSLAGTGSFRTQYF. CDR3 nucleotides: TGTGCCAGCAGCTTAGCTGGGACAGGGTCCTTTCGGACGCAGTATTTT.

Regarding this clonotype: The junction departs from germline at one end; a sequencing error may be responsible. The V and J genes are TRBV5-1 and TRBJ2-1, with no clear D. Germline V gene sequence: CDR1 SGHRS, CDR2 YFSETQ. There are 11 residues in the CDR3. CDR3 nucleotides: TGTGCCAGCACCTTAAACAATGAGCAGTTCTTC. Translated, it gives CASTLNNEQFF.